The 2 T cell receptor beta chains below were found in one sample sequenced in a study of cytomegalovirus exposure and HLA in healthy donors. Vbeta (60) and Jbeta (13) primers were used in the PCR. TCRdb's copy holds only in-frame clones and misses some; the assay was immunoSEQ multiplex PCR. The sample lists 90,000 to 130,000 clones; over 65% were seen once. Specimen: PBMCs. The receptors shown here come from a man aged 30 to 39 in good health and CMV-seropositive.

This clone showed up just a few times. The V gene is TRBV29-1, the J gene TRBJ2-7; 8 positions agree with TRBD1. This CDR3 has 12 amino acids. In germline, CDR1 is SQVTM, CDR2 ANQGSEA. The V and J ends lost 5 bases and 7 bases, in that order; junction bases with no gene match: 7. For the CDR3, the DNA is TGCAGCGTTCGGAGGACAGGGAGGGAGCAGTACTTC. Its translation is CSVRRTGREQYF.

The chain recombines TRBV6-4 with TRBJ2-3; 8 bases agree with TRBD2. The CDR3 totals 15 residues. V lost 4 bases and J lost 1; bases outside the gene matches: 4. CDR1 is MRHNA, CDR2 SNTAGT, per germline. For the CDR3, the DNA is TGTGCCAGCAGTGGAGAAGCGGGGGGCACAGATACGCAGTATTTT. Translating gives CASSGEAGGTDTQYF.